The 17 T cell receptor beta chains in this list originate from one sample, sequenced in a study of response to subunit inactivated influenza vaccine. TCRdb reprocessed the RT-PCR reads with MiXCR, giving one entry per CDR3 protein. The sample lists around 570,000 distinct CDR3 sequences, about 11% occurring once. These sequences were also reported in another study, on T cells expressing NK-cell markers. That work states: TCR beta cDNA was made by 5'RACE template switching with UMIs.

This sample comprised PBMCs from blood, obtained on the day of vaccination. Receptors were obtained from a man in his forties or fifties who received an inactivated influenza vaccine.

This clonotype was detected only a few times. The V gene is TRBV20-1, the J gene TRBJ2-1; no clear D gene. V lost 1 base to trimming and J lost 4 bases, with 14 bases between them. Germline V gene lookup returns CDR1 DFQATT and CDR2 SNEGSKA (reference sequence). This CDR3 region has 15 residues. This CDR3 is CSARVLEASYNEQFF. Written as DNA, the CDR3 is TGCAGTGCTAGAGTCCTTGAGGCCAGTTACAATGAGCAGTTCTTC.

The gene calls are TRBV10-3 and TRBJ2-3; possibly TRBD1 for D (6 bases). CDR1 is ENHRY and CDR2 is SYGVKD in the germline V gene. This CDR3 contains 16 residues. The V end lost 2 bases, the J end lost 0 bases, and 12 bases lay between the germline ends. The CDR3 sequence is CAISETRGLSTDTQYF. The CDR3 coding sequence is TGTGCCATCAGTGAGACCAGGGGTCTTAGCACAGATACGCAGTATTTT.

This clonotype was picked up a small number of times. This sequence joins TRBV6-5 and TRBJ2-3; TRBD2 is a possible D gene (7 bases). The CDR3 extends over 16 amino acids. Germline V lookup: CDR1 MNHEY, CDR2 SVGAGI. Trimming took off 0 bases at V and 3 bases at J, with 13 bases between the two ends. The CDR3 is CASSYSTGGLTDTQYF. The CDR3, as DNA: TGTGCCAGCAGTTACTCAACGGGGGGCCTGACAGATACGCAGTATTTT.

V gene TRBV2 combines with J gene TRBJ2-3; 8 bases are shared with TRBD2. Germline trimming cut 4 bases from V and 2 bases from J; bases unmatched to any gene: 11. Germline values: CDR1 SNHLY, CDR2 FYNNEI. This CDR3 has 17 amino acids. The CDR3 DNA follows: TGTGCCAGCAGTGTTGCGGGAGGCCTTCTACACACAGATACGCAGTATTTT. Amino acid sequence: CASSVAGGLLHTDTQYF.

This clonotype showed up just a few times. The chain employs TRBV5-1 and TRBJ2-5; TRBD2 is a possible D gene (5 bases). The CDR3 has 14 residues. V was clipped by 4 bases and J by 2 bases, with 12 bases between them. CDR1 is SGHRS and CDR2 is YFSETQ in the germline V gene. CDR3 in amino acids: CASSERVLQETQYF. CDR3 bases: TGCGCCAGCAGCGAGAGGGTACTACAAGAGACCCAGTACTTC.

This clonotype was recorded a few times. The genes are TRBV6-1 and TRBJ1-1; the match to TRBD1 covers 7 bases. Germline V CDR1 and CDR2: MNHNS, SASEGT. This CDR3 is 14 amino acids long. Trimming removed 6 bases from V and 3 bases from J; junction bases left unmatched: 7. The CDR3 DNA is TGTGCCAGCAGCCTGGGGACAGATGACACTGAAGCTTTCTTT. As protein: CASSLGTDDTEAFF.

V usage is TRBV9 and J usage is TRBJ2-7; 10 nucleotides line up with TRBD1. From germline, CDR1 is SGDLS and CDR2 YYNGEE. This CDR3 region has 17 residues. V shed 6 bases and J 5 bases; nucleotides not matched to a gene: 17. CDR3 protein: CASNNQGGDRGFNEQYF. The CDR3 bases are TGTGCCAGCAACAACCAGGGAGGGGACAGGGGTTTCAACGAGCAGTACTTC.

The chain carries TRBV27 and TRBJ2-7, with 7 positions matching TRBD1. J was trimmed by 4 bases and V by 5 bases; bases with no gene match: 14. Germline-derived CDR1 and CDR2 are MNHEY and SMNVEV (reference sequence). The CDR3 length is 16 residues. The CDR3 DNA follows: TGTGCCAGCAGTCCATGGGGTGGACAGGCGAATTACGAGCAGTACTTC. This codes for CASSPWGGQANYEQYF.

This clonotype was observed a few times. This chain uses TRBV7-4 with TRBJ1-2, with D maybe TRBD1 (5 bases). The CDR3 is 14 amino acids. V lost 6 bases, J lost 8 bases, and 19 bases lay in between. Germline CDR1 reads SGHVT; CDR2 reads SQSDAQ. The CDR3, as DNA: TGTGCCAGCAGGCGGGACGAAGCCCTATGGGGCTACACCTTC. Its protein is CASRRDEALWGYTF.

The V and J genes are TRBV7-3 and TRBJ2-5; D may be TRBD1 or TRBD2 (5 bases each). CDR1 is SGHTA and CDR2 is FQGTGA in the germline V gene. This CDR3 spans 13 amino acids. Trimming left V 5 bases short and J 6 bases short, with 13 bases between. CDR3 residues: CASSLGDQQTQYF. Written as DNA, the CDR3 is TGTGCCAGCAGCCTCGGGGACCAGCAGACCCAGTACTTC.

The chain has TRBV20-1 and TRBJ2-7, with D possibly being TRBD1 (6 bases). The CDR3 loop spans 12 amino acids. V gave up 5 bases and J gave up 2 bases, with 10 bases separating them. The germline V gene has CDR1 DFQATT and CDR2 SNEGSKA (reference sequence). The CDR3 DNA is TGCAGTGCTTACAGGGCCCCCTACGAGCAGTACTTC. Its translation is CSAYRAPYEQYF.

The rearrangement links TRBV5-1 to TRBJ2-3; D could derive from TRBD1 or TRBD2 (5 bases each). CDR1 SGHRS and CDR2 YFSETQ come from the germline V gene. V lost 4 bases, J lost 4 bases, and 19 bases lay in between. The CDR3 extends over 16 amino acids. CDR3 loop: CASSLPGPSSADTQYF. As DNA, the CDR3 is TGCGCCAGCAGCCTACCGGGACCCTCCTCGGCAGATACGCAGTATTTT.

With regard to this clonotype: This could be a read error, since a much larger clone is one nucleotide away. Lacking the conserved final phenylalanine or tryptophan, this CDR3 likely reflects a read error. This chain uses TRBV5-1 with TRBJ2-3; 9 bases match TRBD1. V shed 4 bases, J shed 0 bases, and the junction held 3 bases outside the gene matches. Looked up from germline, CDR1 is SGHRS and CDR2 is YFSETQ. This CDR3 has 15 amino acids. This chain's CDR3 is CASSRDRASTDTQYL. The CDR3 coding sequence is TGCGCCAGCAGCCGGGACAGGGCCAGCACAGATACGCAGTATTTA.

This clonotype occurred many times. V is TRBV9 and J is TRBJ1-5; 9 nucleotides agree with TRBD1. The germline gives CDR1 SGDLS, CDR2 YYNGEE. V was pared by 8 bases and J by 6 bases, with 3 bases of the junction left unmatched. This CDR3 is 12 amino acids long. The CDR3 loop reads CASGQGTQPQHF. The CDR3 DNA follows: TGTGCCAGTGGACAGGGGACTCAGCCCCAGCATTTT.

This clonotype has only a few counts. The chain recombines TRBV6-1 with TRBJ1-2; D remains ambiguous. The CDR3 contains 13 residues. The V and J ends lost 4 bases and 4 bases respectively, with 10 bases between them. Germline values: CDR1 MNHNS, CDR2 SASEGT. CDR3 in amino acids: CASSGFPLYGYTF. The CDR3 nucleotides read TGTGCCAGCAGTGGATTCCCCCTCTATGGCTACACCTTC.

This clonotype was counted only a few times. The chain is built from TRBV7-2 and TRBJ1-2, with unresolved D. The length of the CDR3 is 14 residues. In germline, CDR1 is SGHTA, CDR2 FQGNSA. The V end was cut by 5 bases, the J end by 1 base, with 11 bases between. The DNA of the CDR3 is TGTGCCAGCAGCGAAAGCGGCCTTAACTATGGCTACACCTTC. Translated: CASSESGLNYGYTF.

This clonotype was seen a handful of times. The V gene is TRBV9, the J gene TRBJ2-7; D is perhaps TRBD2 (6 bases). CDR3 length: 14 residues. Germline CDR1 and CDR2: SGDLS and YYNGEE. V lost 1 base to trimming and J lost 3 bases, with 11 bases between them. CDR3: CASSVTTSSYEQYF. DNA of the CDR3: TGTGCCAGCAGCGTAACCACTAGCAGCTACGAGCAGTACTTC.